This T cell receptor beta chain was identified in a study of blood T cell repertoires in COVID-19 (dated by TCRdb to 2018 to 2021). With regard to the full study: Samples from collaborators originated in the United States, Italy and Spain and spanned both the acute and convalescent phases of COVID-19. Subjects who had been exposed to COVID-19, were actively infected with it, or had recovered from it provided the deeply sampled blood TCRbeta repertoires that made up the dataset. A de-identified subject ID, COVID-19 status, age in years and sex were almost always included in the sample metadata. The material from the prospective study consisted of cDNA or gDNA derived from T cells, B-cell-depleted T cells, or PBMCs. HLA class I and class II types, where available, came from metadata supplied by the sample provider rather than from assay-based typing. The repertoires were released in a freely available public database intended as a resource for research on the immune response to SARS-CoV-2. Samples were obtained from the ongoing ImmuneRACE study (first 160 participants) and from over 1,000 subjects provided by 6 global collaborators. What the research found in general, with its limitations: How much clinical and demographic metadata was included differed by source and by participant, and the metadata was provided uncurated.

TCRbeta CDR3 regions were amplified from genomic DNA by means of the immunoSEQ Assay, a bias-controlled multiplex PCR. In the authors' own workflow: The number of nucleated cells in each sample was estimated from the amplification of reference gene primers within the assay. To quantify the absolute abundance of each unique TCRbeta CDR3 rearrangement, sequence reads were collapsed and filtered. Productive Simpson clonality was computed per sample as the square root of Simpson's diversity index over productive rearrangements. In its TCRdb copy, this immuneACCESS table keeps in-frame sequences only and misses some clones. Where compared with another copy, unresolved V genes explain less than half of these, and the others have no known cause. V, J and clone size were drawn from that table, and D and trimming were deduced from the DNA. Within this sample are some 98,000 clones, with around 80% of them counted one time only. Under 20% of the sample rests with the top ten.

A word on this clone: The antigen it recognizes is unknown. The sample holds no much larger clone one base away, and base qualities are not on file.

Based on the germline V gene, the CDR1 and CDR2 sequences are MDHEN and SYDVKM. Including the terminal cysteine and phenylalanine, the CDR3 comprises 16 residues. Only the CDR3 region is kept as DNA, spanning 48 bases read in frame from base 1. Relative to germline, V is 4 bases shorter and J is 2 bases shorter, with 17 bases between their ends. Whole blood was collected in K2EDTA tubes by collaborating institutions according to the institutions' own protocols. For TCRbeta analysis, collaborator samples were shipped as frozen whole blood, as isolated PBMCs, or as DNA extracted from either sample type.

The sequencing sample was made of peripheral blood. The clonotype was recovered from a human donor in a cohort sampled during active COVID-19. The chain links TRBV28 with TRBJ1-1; the D gene is possibly TRBD1, with 6 bases matching. Read as DNA, the sequence is TGTGCCAGCAGTTCCCCTTCGGGGGGGCGTAACACTGAAGCTTTCTTT. This gives the protein CASSSPSGGRNTEAFF.